This T cell receptor (beta chain) came from a study of blood T cell repertoires in COVID-19. For the study at large: T cells, B-cell-depleted T cells, or PBMCs supplied cDNA or gDNA.

This clone was seen a few times. Some clones are missing from TCRdb's copy, which holds only in-frame ones; the method was immunoSEQ multiplex PCR. The repertoire holds 300,000 or so clones, with around 87% as singletons. The sequencing sample was made of peripheral blood. This clonotype originated in a woman in her forties or fifties who had recovered from COVID-19.

CDR3 sequence: CATSRDPHSRQPQHF. The CDR3 bases are TGTGCCACCAGCAGAGATCCCCACTCCCGGCAGCCCCAGCATTTT. The chain links TRBV15 to TRBJ1-5; unclear D gene. The V gene's germline CDR1 is LNHNV and CDR2 YYDKDF (reference sequence). V lost 0 bases, J lost 7 bases, and 13 bases lay in between. This CDR3 comprises 15 residues.